The source of this TCR beta chain is a study of Ad26.COV2.S vaccination and SARS-CoV-2 variants. Across the whole study: Sample donor was a member of the COV1001 Ad26.COV2.S trial arm. By the intramuscular route, Ad26.COV2.S was given once, or twice 56 days apart.

This CDR3 has 15 residues. CDR1 is MNHEY and CDR2 is SVGEGT in the germline V gene. Losses at the gene ends were 5 bases for V and 4 bases for J; bases not matched to a gene: 9. Treatment specified: 15 to 20 received Ad26.COV2.S at low or high dose, single or two shots; several received placebo; per-sample allocation not given. Specimen acquisition occurred on day 63 following the initial vaccine or placebo injection. Generated by immunoSEQ multiplex PCR, the TCRdb table keeps only in-frame clones and is missing some. Among 430,000 or so clones listed, roughly 89% were seen once. This sequence joins TRBV6-2 or TRBV6-3 and TRBJ2-5; 8 bases align to TRBD2. This TCR came from a person aged 18 to 59 who received the Ad26.COV2.S COVID-19 vaccine or a placebo. Sequences were derived from peripheral blood, sampled in a trial of Ad26.COV2.S vaccine versus placebo. The CDR3 DNA follows: TGTGCCAGCAGTATACGGGGGGGGATCCGAGAGACCCAGTACTTC. It translates to CASSIRGGIRETQYF.